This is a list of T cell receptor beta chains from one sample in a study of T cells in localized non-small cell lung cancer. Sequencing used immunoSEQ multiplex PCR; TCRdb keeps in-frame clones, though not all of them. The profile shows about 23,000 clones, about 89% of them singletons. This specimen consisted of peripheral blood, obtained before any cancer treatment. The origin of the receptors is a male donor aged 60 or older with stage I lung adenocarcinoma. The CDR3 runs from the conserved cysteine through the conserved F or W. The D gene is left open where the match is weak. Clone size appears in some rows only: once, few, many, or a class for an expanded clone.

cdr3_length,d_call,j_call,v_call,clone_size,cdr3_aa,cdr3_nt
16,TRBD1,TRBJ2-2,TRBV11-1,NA,CASSLFQGQATGELFF,TGTGCCAGCAGCTTATTCCAGGGACAGGCTACCGGGGAGCTGTTTTTT
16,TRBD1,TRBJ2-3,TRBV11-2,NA,CASSLYRQGGTDTQYF,TGTGCCAGCAGCTTATATCGACAGGGGGGCACAGATACGCAGTATTTT
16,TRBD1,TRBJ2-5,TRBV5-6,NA,CASSLMGGQGLETQYF,TGTGCCAGCAGCTTGATGGGAGGACAGGGTTTGGAGACCCAGTACTTC
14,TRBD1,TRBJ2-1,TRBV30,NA,CAWSTRTGYNEQFF,TGTGCCTGGAGTACACGGACAGGGTACAATGAGCAGTTCTTC
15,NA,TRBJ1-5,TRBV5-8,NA,CASSLGLYSNQPQHF,TGTGCCAGCAGCTTGGGACTTTATAGCAATCAGCCCCAGCATTTT
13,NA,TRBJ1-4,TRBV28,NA,CASSYQLDEKLFF,TGTGCCAGCAGTTACCAGTTGGATGAAAAACTGTTTTTT
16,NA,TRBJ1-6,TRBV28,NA,CASRAPGRSYNSPLHF,TGTGCCAGCAGGGCCCCGGGGCGCTCCTATAATTCACCCCTCCACTTT
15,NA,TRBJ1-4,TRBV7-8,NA,CASSRRGRGSEKLFF,TGTGCCAGCAGCCGAAGGGGCCGCGGGAGTGAAAAACTGTTTTTT
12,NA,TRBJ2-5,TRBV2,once,CASSPSQETQYF,TGTGCCAGCAGTCCCAGTCAAGAGACCCAGTACTTC
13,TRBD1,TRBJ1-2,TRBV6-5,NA,CASSFTGAYGYTF,TGTGCCAGCAGTTTTACAGGGGCCTATGGCTACACCTTC
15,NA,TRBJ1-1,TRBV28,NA,CASITGGELNTEAFF,TGTGCCAGCATCACCGGAGGGGAATTGAACACTGAAGCTTTCTTT
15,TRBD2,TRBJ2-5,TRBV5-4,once,CASSLPSGSQETQYF,TGTGCCAGCAGCTTGCCTAGCGGGAGCCAAGAGACCCAGTACTTC
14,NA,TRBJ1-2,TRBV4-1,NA,CASSQYSGNYGYTF,TGCGCCAGCAGCCAATATTCAGGGAACTATGGCTACACCTTC
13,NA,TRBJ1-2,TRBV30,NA,CAWSVGQRYGYTF,TGTGCCTGGAGTGTAGGGCAGAGGTATGGCTACACCTTC
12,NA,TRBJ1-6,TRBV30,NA,CAWNNGNSPLHF,TGTGCCTGGAACAACGGCAATTCACCCCTCCACTTT
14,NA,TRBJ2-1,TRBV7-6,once,CASSRDTSYNEQFF,TGTGCCAGCAGTAGGGACACATCCTACAATGAGCAGTTCTTC
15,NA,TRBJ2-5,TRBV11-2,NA,CASSSRGGAQETQYF,TGTGCCAGCAGCTCGCGTGGGGGGGCCCAAGAGACCCAGTACTTC
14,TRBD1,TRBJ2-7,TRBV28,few,CASSQQGPSYEQYF,TGTGCCAGCAGCCAACAGGGGCCTTCCTACGAGCAGTACTTC
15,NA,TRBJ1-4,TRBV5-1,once,CASSLEGSGNEKLFF,TGCGCCAGCAGCTTGGAAGGTTCCGGCAATGAAAAACTGTTTTTT
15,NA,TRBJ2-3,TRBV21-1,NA,CASSKQGAIADTQYF,TGTGCCAGCAGCAAACAGGGGGCGATTGCAGATACGCAGTATTTT
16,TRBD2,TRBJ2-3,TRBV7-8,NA,CASSLALAGVTDTQYF,TGTGCCAGCAGCTTAGCTCTAGCGGGAGTAACAGATACGCAGTATTTT
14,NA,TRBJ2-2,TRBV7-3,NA,CASSRLGVDGELFF,TGTGCCAGCAGCCGACTAGGTGTCGACGGGGAGCTGTTTTTT
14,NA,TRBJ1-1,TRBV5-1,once,CASSPDGRDTEAFF,TGCGCCAGCAGCCCAGACGGGCGCGACACTGAAGCTTTCTTT